These 21 T cell receptor beta chains were all obtained from the same sample, sequenced in a study of shared clonotypes between healthy human individuals. Profiled with immunoSEQ multiplex PCR; TCRdb holds only in-frame clones, not every one. This sample yields some 510,000 clones, of which 79% are seen a single time; 10% to 15% belongs to the top ten. Sequencing was done on a sample of PBMCs. The receptors were sampled from a woman in her forties in good health. Some clones in this sample may be carry-over from other donors' samples.

A single count supports this clone. The rearrangement links TRBV5-6 to TRBJ2-2, with 10 bases identical to TRBD2. Trimming at V came to 4 bases and at J to 6 bases, leaving 6 bases not matched to a gene. The germline CDR1 and CDR2 sequences are SGHDT and YYEEEE. This CDR3 has 15 residues. CDR3 loop: CASSPPGLASGELFF. The DNA of the CDR3 is TGTGCCAGCAGCCCCCCGGGACTAGCGTCCGGGGAGCTGTTTTTT. The variable domain in full, completed from reference TRBV5-6 and TRBJ2-2, reads DAGVTQSPTHLIKTRGQQVTLRCSPKSGHDTVSWYQQALGQGPQFIFQYYEEEERQRGNFPDRFSGHQFPNYSSELNVNALLLGDSALYLCASSPPGLASGELFFGEGSRLTVL.

The rearrangement joins TRBV6-1 to TRBJ2-3; D is possibly TRBD1 (5 bases). V lost 5 bases, J lost 7 bases, and 13 bases lay in between. The CDR3 has 13 residues. The germline V gene has CDR1 MNHNS and CDR2 SASEGT. The CDR3 here is CASSIDQGNTQYF. CDR3 DNA: TGTGCCAGCAGTATTGACCAGGGTAATACGCAGTATTTT.

The gene calls are TRBV7-8 and TRBJ1-1; D uncertain. V gave up 0 bases and J gave up 4 bases, with 6 bases separating them. The CDR3 spans 13 residues. Germline assignment: CDR1 SGHVS and CDR2 FQNEAQ. Here the CDR3 reads CASSLARTTEAFF. In DNA form, the CDR3 reads TGTGCCAGCAGCTTAGCAAGGACCACTGAAGCTTTCTTT.

J is TRBJ1-2 and V is TRBV9; TRBD1 aligns across 7 bases. Trimming at V came to 4 bases and at J to 2 bases, leaving 5 bases not matched to a gene. The CDR3 extends over 14 amino acids. CDR1 is SGDLS, CDR2 YYNGEE, per germline. The CDR3 reads CASSTGQANYGYTF. The CDR3 nucleotides read TGTGCCAGCAGCACAGGACAGGCCAACTATGGCTACACCTTC.

The V call is TRBV9, the J call TRBJ2-1, with 8 nucleotides matching TRBD2. This CDR3 is 16 amino acids long. Germline V gives CDR1 SGDLS, CDR2 YYNGEE. V trimming: 4 bases; J trimming: 0 bases; junction bases outside the gene matches: 6. CDR3: CASSPLAGSSYNEQFF. The CDR3 DNA is TGTGCCAGCAGCCCTTTAGCGGGAAGCTCCTACAATGAGCAGTTCTTC.

The gene calls are TRBV4-1 and TRBJ2-1; 9 bases fit TRBD1. J was trimmed by 5 bases and V by 3 bases; bases with no gene match: 14. Per the germline V gene, CDR1 is MGHRA and CDR2 is YSYEKL. The CDR3 totals 18 residues. CDR3 in amino acids: CASSHPLRDRVSNNEQFF. CDR3 DNA sequence: TGCGCCAGCAGCCACCCTCTCCGGGACAGGGTTTCGAACAATGAGCAGTTCTTC.

As regards this clone: The sample has other DNA sequences that encode this CDR3 too. The chain joins TRBV5-1 to TRBJ2-6; perhaps D is TRBD1 or TRBD2 (6 bases each). V gave up 0 bases and J gave up 4 bases, with 11 bases separating them. Germline assignment: CDR1 SGHRS and CDR2 YFSETQ. The CDR3 is made up of 16 amino acids. CDR3 nucleotides: TGCGCCAGCAGCTTGGAGGGGGGTCCAGGGGCCAACGTCCTGACTTTC. The encoded protein is CASSLEGGPGANVLTF.

The chain has TRBV11-3 and TRBJ2-2, with TRBD1 identical over 7 bases. From germline, CDR1 is SGHNT and CDR2 YENEEA. The CDR3 sequence is 15 residues long. The V gene end was trimmed by 6 bases and the J gene end by 0 bases; junction bases not matched to a gene: 4. The CDR3 region is CASSADRSNTGELFF. The DNA of the CDR3 is TGTGCCAGCAGTGCGGACAGGTCGAACACCGGGGAGCTGTTTTTT.

The rearrangement uses TRBV9 and TRBJ2-1, with D perhaps matching TRBD2 (5 bases). From germline, CDR1 is SGDLS and CDR2 YYNGEE. CDR3 length: 14 amino acids. V lost 3 bases, J lost 3 bases, and 10 bases lay in between. CDR3 DNA sequence: TGTGCCAGCAGCGGTAGCGCGGACTACAATGAGCAGTTCTTC. Protein sequence: CASSGSADYNEQFF.

V and J are TRBV19 and TRBJ2-7; TRBD1 might be the D (6 bases). CDR3 size: 15 residues. Trimming removed 3 bases at V and 4 bases at J, with 16 bases between. Germline lookup yields CDR1 LNHDA and CDR2 SQIVND (reference sequence). This CDR3 is CASSMRLGGTYEQYF. CDR3 sequence (DNA): TGTGCCAGTAGTATGCGCTTAGGGGGAACTTACGAGCAGTACTTC.

The rearrangement joins TRBV19 to TRBJ2-5, with 10 positions matching TRBD1. The trim removed 4 bases at V and 5 bases at J, leaving 13 bases unmatched. The CDR3 is 17 residues long. Germline loops: CDR1 LNHDA, CDR2 SQIVND (reference sequence). The CDR3 DNA reads as TGTGCCAGTAGTACCTATCGGGACAGGGGCAGAGGGGAGACCCAGTACTTC. Translated, it gives CASSTYRDRGRGETQYF. The entire variable domain, with the rest obtained from reference TRBV19 and TRBJ2-5, is as follows: DGGITQSPKYLFRKEGQNVTLSCEQNLNHDAMYWYRQDPGQGLRLIYYSQIVNDFQKGDIAEGYSVSREKKESFPLTVTSAQKNPTAFYLCASSTYRDRGRGETQYFGPGTRLLVL.

The genes are TRBV12-2 and TRBJ2-2; TRBD2 reflects the table's D call only, with no check against the DNA. TRBV12-2 is annotated as a pseudogene. The CDR3 loop spans 19 amino acids. The CDR3 sequence is CASRKPPRTNLRHTGELFF. The CDR3 bases are TGTGCAAGTCGCAAGCCCCCCAGGACTAATTTGCGGCACACCGGGGAGCTGTTTTTT.

This clone has only a few counts. The genes are TRBV5-4 and TRBJ1-1, with a tentative D call TRBD1 (5 bases). Germline values: CDR1 SGHNT, CDR2 YYREEE (reference sequence). V gave up 3 bases and J gave up 1 base, with 10 bases separating them. CDR3 length: 14 amino acids. This CDR3 reads CASSSGRWNTEAFF. The DNA of the CDR3 is TGTGCCAGCAGCTCGGGACGGTGGAACACTGAAGCTTTCTTT. Using reference TRBV5-4 and TRBJ1-1 for the parts outside the CDR3, the full variable domain is ETGVTQSPTHLIKTRGQQVTLRCSSQSGHNTVSWYQQALGQGPQFIFQYYREEENGRGNFPPRFSGLQFPNYSSELNVNALELDDSALYLCASSSGRWNTEAFFGQGTRLTVV.

This chain links TRBV5-1 with TRBJ2-7; a possible D gene is TRBD2 (6 bases). V gave up 4 bases and J gave up 4 bases, with 12 bases separating them. Germline CDR1 and CDR2: SGHRS and YFSETQ. This CDR3 spans 13 amino acids. CDR3 residues: CASSQIGGYEQYF. In nucleotides, the CDR3 is TGCGCCAGCAGCCAAATCGGGGGTTACGAGCAGTACTTC.

Points on this clone: This sample includes further DNA sequences coding for the same CDR3. V and J are TRBV5-1 and TRBJ2-1, with D uncertain. This CDR3 has 11 amino acids. Germline CDR1 and CDR2: SGHRS and YFSETQ. V was shortened by 5 bases and J by 4 bases, with 4 bases between the two germline ends. The CDR3 region is CASSSYNEQFF. In nucleotides, the CDR3 is TGCGCCAGCAGTAGTTACAATGAGCAGTTCTTC.

The rearrangement links TRBV28 to TRBJ2-3, with TRBD1 matching 8 bases. Per the germline V gene, CDR1 is MDHEN and CDR2 is SYDVKM. The CDR3 loop spans 14 amino acids. V trimming: 6 bases; J trimming: 1 base; junction bases outside the gene matches: 3. The CDR3 sequence: CASSPGQGTDTQYF. The DNA of the CDR3 is TGTGCCAGCAGCCCGGGACAGGGCACAGATACGCAGTATTTT.

This clone was seen more than once but under ten times. V usage is TRBV25-1 and J usage is TRBJ2-7; D unclear. The CDR3 has 13 amino acids. CDR1 MGHDK and CDR2 SYGVNS come from the germline V gene. Between the trimmed V and J ends, which lost 1 base and 2 bases, there was a span of 6 bases. The chain's CDR3 is CASSEWQTYEQYF. CDR3 sequence (DNA): TGTGCCAGCAGTGAATGGCAGACCTACGAGCAGTACTTC.

This clone has a single count. This rearrangement joins TRBV6-1 to TRBJ2-5; 8 bases align to TRBD1. Germline lookup yields CDR1 MNHNS and CDR2 SASEGT. This CDR3 spans 14 amino acids. V was pared by 7 bases and J by 4 bases, with 8 bases of the junction left unmatched. The CDR3 loop reads CASTPTGGRETQYF. CDR3 bases: TGTGCCAGCACTCCAACAGGGGGTCGAGAGACCCAGTACTTC.

The genes are TRBV18 and TRBJ1-5, with D possibly being TRBD1 (5 bases). Germline values: CDR1 KGHSH, CDR2 LQKENI. CDR3 length: 13 residues. Deletions cut 5 bases from V and 4 bases from J, with 9 bases between. CDR3 in amino acids: CASSTQENQPQHF. The CDR3 coding sequence is TGTGCCAGCTCAACACAGGAAAATCAGCCCCAGCATTTT.

The J gene is TRBJ2-5, the V gene TRBV5-4, with D perhaps matching TRBD2 (6 bases). V was shortened by 3 bases and J by 4 bases, with 13 bases between the two germline ends. Germline V lookup: CDR1 SGHNT, CDR2 YYREEE (reference sequence). The CDR3 consists of 14 residues. In nucleotides, the CDR3 is TGTGCCAGCAGCTCGGCTAGGGGAGGAGAGACCCAGTACTTC. Translation gives CASSSARGGETQYF. The full variable domain, completed using reference TRBV5-4 and TRBJ2-5, is ETGVTQSPTHLIKTRGQQVTLRCSSQSGHNTVSWYQQALGQGPQFIFQYYREEENGRGNFPPRFSGLQFPNYSSELNVNALELDDSALYLCASSSARGGETQYFGPGTRLLVL.

This clone was recorded once. V is TRBV6-4 and J is TRBJ2-1; no definite D call. The CDR3 runs 13 residues. The germline V and J ends were trimmed by 4 bases and 5 bases, with 9 bases remaining between them. The germline V gene encodes CDR1 MRHNA and CDR2 SNTAGT. The CDR3 protein is CASSASTNNEQFF. The CDR3 nucleotides read TGTGCCAGCAGTGCCTCCACTAACAATGAGCAGTTCTTC.